This T cell receptor beta chain comes out of a study of blood T cell repertoires in COVID-19. Whole-study context: Sites across the United States, Italy and Spain contributed samples from acute and convalescent COVID-19. T cells, B-cell-depleted T cells, or PBMCs provided the cDNA or gDNA that served as material.

Per the study methods: Estimation of nucleated cell counts relied on the amplification of reference gene primers. The repertoire was sequenced with immunoSEQ multiplex PCR; TCRdb's copy has only in-frame clones and lacks some. V and J calls and clone size come straight from that table; D and trimming were deduced from the DNA. In the table there are roughly 200,000 clones, about 78% of which are singletons. The CDR3 extends over 20 amino acids. CDR1 and CDR2 from the germline V gene are ENHRY and SYGVKD. V lost 3 bases to trimming and J lost 2 bases, with 26 bases between them. The receptor was derived from a woman between 50 and 59 years old with active or convalescent COVID-19. Sequenced input: peripheral blood. V usage is TRBV10-3 and J usage is TRBJ1-5, with D possibly being TRBD1 (6 bases). The CDR3 region is CAISEVGTERGKLGNQPQHF. CDR3 nucleotides: TGTGCCATCAGTGAAGTCGGCACGGAAAGGGGGAAGCTTGGCAATCAGCCCCAGCATTTT.